Here is one T cell receptor beta chain with its context. The V gene's germline CDR1 is LNHDA and CDR2 SQIVND (reference sequence). Trimming removed 0 bases at V and 5 bases at J, with 13 bases between. This CDR3 is built from 15 residues. The record originates from a study of blood T cell repertoires in COVID-19. Data came from immunoSEQ multiplex PCR; TCRdb stores just in-frame clones and leaves some out. The sample lists about 140,000 clones, roughly 80% seen once, with 15% to 20% in the top ten. This sequence originates from a man in his fifties or sixties with acute or convalescent COVID-19. The chain combines TRBV19 with TRBJ2-5, with a possible D match to TRBD1 (5 bases). Sequencing was carried out using peripheral blood. The CDR3 here is CASSIDRQLGETQYF. The CDR3 DNA sequence: TGTGCCAGTAGTATAGATAGACAGCTAGGGGAGACCCAGTACTTC.